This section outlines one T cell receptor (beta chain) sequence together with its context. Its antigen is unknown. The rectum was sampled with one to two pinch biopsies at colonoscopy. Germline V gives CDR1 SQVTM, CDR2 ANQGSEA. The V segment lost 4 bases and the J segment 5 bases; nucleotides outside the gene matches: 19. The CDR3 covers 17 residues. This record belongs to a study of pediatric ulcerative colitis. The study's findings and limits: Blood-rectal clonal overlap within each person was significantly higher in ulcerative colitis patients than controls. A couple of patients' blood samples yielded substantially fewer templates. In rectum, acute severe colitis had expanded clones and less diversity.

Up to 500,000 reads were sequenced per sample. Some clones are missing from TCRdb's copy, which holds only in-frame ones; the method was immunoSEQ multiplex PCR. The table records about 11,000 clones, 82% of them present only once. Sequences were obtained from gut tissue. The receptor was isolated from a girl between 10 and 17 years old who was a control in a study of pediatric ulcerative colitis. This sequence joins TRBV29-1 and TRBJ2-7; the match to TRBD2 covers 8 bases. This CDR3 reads CSVVGIRAGGVVNEQYF. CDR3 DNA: TGCAGCGTTGTGGGTATTCGCGCGGGGGGCGTCGTAAACGAGCAGTACTTC.